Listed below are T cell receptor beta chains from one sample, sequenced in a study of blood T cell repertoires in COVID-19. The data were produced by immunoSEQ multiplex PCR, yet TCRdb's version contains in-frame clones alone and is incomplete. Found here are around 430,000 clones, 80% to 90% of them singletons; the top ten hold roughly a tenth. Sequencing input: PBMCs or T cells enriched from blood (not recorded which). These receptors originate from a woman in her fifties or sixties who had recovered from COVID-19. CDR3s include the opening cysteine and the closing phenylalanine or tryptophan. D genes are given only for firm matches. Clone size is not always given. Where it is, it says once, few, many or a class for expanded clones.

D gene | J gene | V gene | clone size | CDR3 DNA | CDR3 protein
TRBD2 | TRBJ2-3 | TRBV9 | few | TGTGCCAGCAGCGCGAGCGGGGGGGGCCTGAGGGATACGCAGTATTTT | CASSASGGGLRDTQYF
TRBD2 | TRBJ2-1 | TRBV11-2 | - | TGTGCCAGCAGCTTAGGGACTAGCCAACAATACAATGAGCAGTTCTTC | CASSLGTSQQYNEQFF
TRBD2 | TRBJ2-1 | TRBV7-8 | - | TGTGCCAGCAGCTTAGCACTAGCGGGGGGGAGGTTCTTC | CASSLALAGGRFF
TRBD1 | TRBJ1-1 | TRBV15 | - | TGTGCCACCAGCAGAGAAAGTATAAGGGGGCCCACTGAAGCTTTCTTT | CATSRESIRGPTEAFF
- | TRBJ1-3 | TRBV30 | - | TGTGCCTGGAACAGGGTCTCTGGAAACACCATATATTTT | CAWNRVSGNTIYF
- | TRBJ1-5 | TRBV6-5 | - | TGTGCCAGCAGTTCCCGGCGCGGGGGTAGCAATCAGCCCCAGCATTTT | CASSSRRGGSNQPQHF
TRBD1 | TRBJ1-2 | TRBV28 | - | TGTGCCAGCAGGGGGACAGGGGGCGGCTACACCTTC | CASRGTGGGYTF
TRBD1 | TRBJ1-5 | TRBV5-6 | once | TGTGCCAGCAGCTACGGACAGGGGGGTCAGCCCCAGCATTTT | CASSYGQGGQPQHF
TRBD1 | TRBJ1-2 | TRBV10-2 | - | TGCGCCAGCAGTGGGAGGGGGCAAGGACAGCCGCCGGTAGGAGCTGGCTACACCTTC | CASSGRGQGQPPVGAGYTF
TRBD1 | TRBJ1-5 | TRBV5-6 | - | TGTGCCAGCAGCCCCGGGACAGGAGGGAGCAATCAGCCCCAGCATTTT | CASSPGTGGSNQPQHF
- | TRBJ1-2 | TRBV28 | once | TGTGCCAGCAGTTTCCGGGGGTTATTCTATGGCTACACCTTC | CASSFRGLFYGYTF
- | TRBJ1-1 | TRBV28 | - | TGTGCCAGCAGTTTAAGCGGCAGGTACACTGAAGCTTTCTTT | CASSLSGRYTEAFF
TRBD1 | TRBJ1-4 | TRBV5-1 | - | TGCGCCAGCAGCTTTCGGGACAGGGGATCGGCTAATGAAAAACTGTTTTTT | CASSFRDRGSANEKLFF
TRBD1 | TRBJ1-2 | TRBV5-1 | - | TGCGCCAGCAGCTGGGGACAGACTAACTATGGCTACACCTTC | CASSWGQTNYGYTF
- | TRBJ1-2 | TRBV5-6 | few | TGTGCCAGCAGCCCCTGGCCAGGGGACTATGGCTACACCTTC | CASSPWPGDYGYTF
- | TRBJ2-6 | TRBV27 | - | TGTGCCATCAACCAACCCGGCTCTGGGGCCAACGTCCTGACTTTC | CAINQPGSGANVLTF
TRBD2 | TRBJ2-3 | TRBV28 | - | TGTGCCAGCAGTTTTGTCGGACTAGGCACAGATACGCAGTATTTT | CASSFVGLGTDTQYF
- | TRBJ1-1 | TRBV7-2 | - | TGTGCCAGCAGCCCGAGGTCGGTAAGTGAAGCTTTCTTT | CASSPRSVSEAFF
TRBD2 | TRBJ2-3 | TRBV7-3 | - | TGTGCCAGCAGTTCCCCGGAGGGAGCGGGGGGGGCAGATACGCAGTATTTT | CASSSPEGAGGADTQYF
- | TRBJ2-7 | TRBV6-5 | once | TGTGCCAGCAGTTTGGGTGGTAGCGGCTACGAGCAGTACTTC | CASSLGGSGYEQYF
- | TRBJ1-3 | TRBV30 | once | TGTGCCTGGAGCCGCAGGGTCTCTGGAAACACCATATATTTT | CAWSRRVSGNTIYF
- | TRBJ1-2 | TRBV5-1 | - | TGCGCCAGCAGCCTGGGGCTGAACATCTATGGCTACACCTTC | CASSLGLNIYGYTF
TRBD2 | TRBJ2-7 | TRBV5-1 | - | TGCGCCAGCAGCCCTGCCGGGAGGCGTTCCTACGAGCAGTACTTC | CASSPAGRRSYEQYF
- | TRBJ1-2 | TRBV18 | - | TGTGCCAGCTCACCAGCGGATATCTCTCGGCGGTTTTATGGCTACACCTTC | CASSPADISRRFYGYTF